The 18 T cell receptor beta chains below all came from one sample that was sequenced in a study of cytomegalovirus exposure and HLA in healthy donors. The primer mix had 60 Vbeta and 13 Jbeta primers. TCRdb keeps only in-frame clones here, not all; method: immunoSEQ multiplex PCR. The sample table includes about 160,000 clones. Sequences were obtained from PBMCs. The source of these receptors is a young man in good health and CMV-seronegative.

The chain has TRBV23-1 and TRBJ1-5; D uncertain. TRBV23-1 counts as an open reading frame of uncertain function. The length of the CDR3 is 18 residues. Between the trimmed V and J ends, which lost 4 bases and 0 bases, there was a span of 19 bases. CDR3 nucleotides: TGCGCCAGCAGTCCCTACTATCGGGAGCTTAATAGCAATCAGCCCCAGCATTTT. Residues: CASSPYYRELNSNQPQHF.

As for this clone: A read error may produce the germline difference seen at one junction end. This sample includes further DNA sequences coding for the same CDR3. This chain joins TRBV15 and TRBJ1-1, with TRBD1 identical over 7 bases. The length of the CDR3 is 14 residues. Germline CDR1 LNHNV, CDR2 YYDKDF (reference sequence). CDR3 loop: CATSRDREVTEAFF. DNA for the CDR3: TGTGCCACCAGCCGAGACAGGGAAGTCACTGAGGCTTTCTTT.

The rearrangement joins TRBV2 to TRBJ2-3; 10 positions agree with TRBD1. Germline lookup yields CDR1 SNHLY and CDR2 FYNNEI. Unmatched junction bases numbered 6, after V lost 6 bases and J lost 6 bases. The CDR3 sequence is 14 residues long. The CDR3 nucleotides read TGTGCCAGCAGGTGGGACAGGGGAACTGATACGCAGTATTTT. Protein product: CASRWDRGTDTQYF.

This chain links TRBV12-5 with TRBJ2-4; TRBD1 matches 7 bases. V was clipped by 6 bases and J by 5 bases; unmatched bases: 10. Germline CDR1 is LGHNT and CDR2 is FRNRAP. The CDR3 runs 15 residues. CDR3 sequence (DNA): TGTGCTAGTGGCCTAGCTTGGGGACAGCAAAACATTCAGTACTTC. This encodes CASGLAWGQQNIQYF.

V usage is TRBV7-2 and J usage is TRBJ2-3; the match to TRBD2 covers 7 bases. Germline V gives CDR1 SGHTA, CDR2 FQGNSA. The CDR3 totals 13 residues. Trimming cost V 5 bases and J 3 bases; bases outside gene matches: 2. This CDR3 reads CASSPGGTDTQYF. DNA for the CDR3: TGTGCCAGCAGCCCGGGGGGTACAGATACGCAGTATTTT.

V is TRBV27 and J is TRBJ2-3; TRBD2 matches at 12 bases. Germline loops: CDR1 MNHEY, CDR2 SMNVEV (reference sequence). V shed 3 bases and J 9 bases; nucleotides not matched to a gene: 4. The CDR3 has 14 residues. CDR3 sequence: CASSFSSGRATQYF. The CDR3 DNA is TGTGCCAGCAGTTTTTCTAGCGGGAGGGCAACGCAGTATTTT.

The chain carries TRBV7-2 and TRBJ2-1, with 7 positions matching TRBD2. The CDR3 length is 14 residues. Per the germline V gene, CDR1 is SGHTA and CDR2 is FQGNSA. V lost 3 bases, J lost 6 bases, and 5 bases stayed unmatched. CDR3 protein: CASSFAGVGNEQFF. CDR3 DNA sequence: TGTGCCAGCAGCTTCGCGGGAGTTGGCAATGAGCAGTTCTTC.

This chain links TRBV29-1 with TRBJ2-7, with D perhaps matching TRBD2 (5 bases). The CDR3 runs to 12 residues. Germline-derived CDR1 and CDR2 are SQVTM and ANQGSEA. The germline V and J ends were trimmed by 4 bases and 3 bases, with 10 bases remaining between them. CDR3 sequence (DNA): TGCAGCGTTGGGTCGGACTTCTACGAGCAGTACTTC. Translation gives CSVGSDFYEQYF.

This sequence joins TRBV4-2 and TRBJ2-3; 9 positions agree with TRBD1. Germline trimming cut 2 bases from V and 1 base from J; bases unmatched to any gene: 4. The germline V gene has CDR1 LGHNA and CDR2 YNFKEQ. The CDR3 is 16 amino acids. The CDR3 here is CASSQPRTGGTDTQYF. CDR3 nucleotides: TGTGCCAGCAGCCAACCTCGGACAGGGGGCACAGATACGCAGTATTTT.

The chain is built from TRBV6-6 and TRBJ1-2; 7 positions match TRBD1. Losses at the gene ends were 6 bases for V and 4 bases for J; bases not matched to a gene: 5. The CDR3 runs to 13 residues. The germline CDR1 and CDR2 sequences are MNHNY and SVGAGI (reference sequence). The CDR3 region has the DNA TGTGCCAGCAGCGAACAGGGGAGCTATGGCTACACCTTC. Its protein product is CASSEQGSYGYTF.

The rearrangement links TRBV14 to TRBJ1-1; 7 nucleotides line up with TRBD1. With V trimmed by 6 bases and J by 2 bases, 6 bases remained unmatched. CDR1 is SGHDN and CDR2 is FVKESK in the germline V gene. The CDR3 loop spans 14 amino acids. CDR3 sequence: CASRPGTANTEAFF. The CDR3 nucleotides read TGTGCCAGCAGACCGGGGACAGCTAACACTGAAGCTTTCTTT. The full variable domain, in which reference TRBV14 and TRBJ1-1 provide the parts outside the CDR3, is EAGVTQFPSHSVIEKGQTVTLRCDPISGHDNLYWYRRVMGKEIKFLLHFVKESKQDESGMPNNRFLAERTGGTYSTLKVQPAELEDSGVYFCASRPGTANTEAFFGQGTRLTVV.

V usage is TRBV7-6 and J usage is TRBJ2-2; no reliable D call. The CDR3 is 16 amino acids. The germline gives CDR1 SGHVS, CDR2 FNYEAQ. V lost 1 base to trimming and J lost 0 bases, with 9 bases between them. This CDR3 reads CASSLGVNPNTGELFF. CDR3 sequence (DNA): TGTGCCAGCAGCTTAGGAGTCAATCCGAACACCGGGGAGCTGTTTTTT.

CDR3 coding DNA: TGTGCCAGCAGCTTAGGCGGGACAGCGGGGGGCACAGATACGCAGTATTTT. This codes for CASSLGGTAGGTDTQYF. The chain couples TRBV13 to TRBJ2-3; TRBD2 is a possible D gene (8 bases). There are 17 residues in the CDR3. Germline CDR1 reads PRHDT; CDR2 reads FYEKMQ (reference sequence). Trimming took off 0 bases at V and 1 base at J, with 14 bases between the two ends.

The chain recombines TRBV6-1 with TRBJ1-5, with D tentatively TRBD1 (5 bases). Germline V lookup: CDR1 MNHNS, CDR2 SASEGT. V shed 4 bases and J shed 2 bases, with 9 bases lying between them. The CDR3 runs 14 residues. CDR3 DNA: TGTGCCAGCAGTGGGTCGGGGGGCAATCAGCCCCAGCATTTT. This codes for CASSGSGGNQPQHF.

The gene calls are TRBV18 and TRBJ2-7, with 12 nucleotides matching TRBD2. Trimming removed 6 bases from V and 5 bases from J; junction bases left unmatched: 11. The CDR3 length is 16 residues. The germline gives CDR1 KGHSH, CDR2 LQKENI. For the CDR3, the DNA is TGTGCCAGCTCTCCGCTAGCGGGAGGGCCGGGCGACGAGCAGTACTTC. This sequence encodes CASSPLAGGPGDEQYF.

V usage is TRBV7-8 and J usage is TRBJ1-1, with 8 positions matching TRBD1. The length of the CDR3 is 12 residues. The V gene's germline CDR1 is SGHVS and CDR2 FQNEAQ. The J segment lost 6 bases and the V segment lost 4 bases, leaving 1 base of the junction unmatched. Here the CDR3 DNA reads TGTGCCAGCAGCTCACAGGGGGCTGAAGCTTTCTTT. This sequence encodes CASSSQGAEAFF. Together with reference TRBV7-8 and TRBJ1-1, the CDR3 gives the full variable domain: GAGVSQSPRYKVAKRGQDVALRCDPISGHVSLFWYQQALGQGPEFLTYFQNEAQLDKSGLPSDRFFAERPEGSVSTLKIQRTQQEDSAVYLCASSSQGAEAFFGQGTRLTVV.

V usage is TRBV4-2 and J usage is TRBJ2-2; D is possibly TRBD2 (6 bases). The CDR3 has 17 amino acids. With 0 bases removed from V and 7 bases from J, the gap between germline ends came to 18 bases. CDR1 is LGHNA, CDR2 YNFKEQ, per germline. The CDR3 DNA reads TGTGCCAGCAGCCAAGAGTTCCCCGGGAGAATGGGCGGGGAGCTGTTTTTT. Translating it yields CASSQEFPGRMGGELFF.

This rearrangement joins TRBV5-1 to TRBJ2-3; TRBD1 matches at 7 bases. Trimming at V came to 2 bases and at J to 4 bases, leaving 4 bases not matched to a gene. Germline V gene sequence: CDR1 SGHRS, CDR2 YFSETQ. This CDR3 spans 14 amino acids. The CDR3 is CASSFLGGPDTQYF. In nucleotides, the CDR3 is TGCGCCAGCAGCTTCTTAGGGGGCCCAGATACGCAGTATTTT.